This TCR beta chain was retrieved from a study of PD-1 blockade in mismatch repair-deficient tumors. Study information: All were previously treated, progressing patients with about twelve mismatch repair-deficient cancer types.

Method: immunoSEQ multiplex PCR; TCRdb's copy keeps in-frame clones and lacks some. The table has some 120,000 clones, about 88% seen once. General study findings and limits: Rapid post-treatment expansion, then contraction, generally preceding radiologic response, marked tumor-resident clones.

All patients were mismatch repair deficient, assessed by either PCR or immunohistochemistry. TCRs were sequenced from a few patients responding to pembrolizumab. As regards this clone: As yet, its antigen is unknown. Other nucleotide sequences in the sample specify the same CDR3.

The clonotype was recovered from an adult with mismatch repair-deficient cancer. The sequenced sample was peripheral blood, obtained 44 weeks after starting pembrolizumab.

DNA of the CDR3: TGTGCCAGCAGCTTTGGGAATCAGCCCCAGCATTTT. Its translation: CASSFGNQPQHF. V and J are TRBV7-2 and TRBJ1-5; D not certain. Germline V gene data show CDR1 as SGHTA and CDR2 as FQGNSA. V was trimmed by 3 bases and J by 4 bases, leaving 4 bases between them. This CDR3 has 12 residues.